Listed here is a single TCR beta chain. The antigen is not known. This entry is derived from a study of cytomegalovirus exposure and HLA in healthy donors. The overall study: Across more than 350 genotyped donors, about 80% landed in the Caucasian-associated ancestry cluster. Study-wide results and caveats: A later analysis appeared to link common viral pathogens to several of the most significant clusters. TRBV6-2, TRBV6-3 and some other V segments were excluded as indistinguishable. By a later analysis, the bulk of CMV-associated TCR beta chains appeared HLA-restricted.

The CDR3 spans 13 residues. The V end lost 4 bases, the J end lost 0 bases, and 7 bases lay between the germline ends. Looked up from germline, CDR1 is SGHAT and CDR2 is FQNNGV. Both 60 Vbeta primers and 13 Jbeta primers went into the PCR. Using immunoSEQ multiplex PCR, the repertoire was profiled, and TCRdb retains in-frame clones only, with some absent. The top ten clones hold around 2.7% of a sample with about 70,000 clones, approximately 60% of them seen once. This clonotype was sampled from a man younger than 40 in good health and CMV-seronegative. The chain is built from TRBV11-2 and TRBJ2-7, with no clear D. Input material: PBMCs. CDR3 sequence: CASSWAPSYEQYF. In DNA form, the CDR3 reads TGTGCCAGCAGCTGGGCCCCCTCCTACGAGCAGTACTTC.